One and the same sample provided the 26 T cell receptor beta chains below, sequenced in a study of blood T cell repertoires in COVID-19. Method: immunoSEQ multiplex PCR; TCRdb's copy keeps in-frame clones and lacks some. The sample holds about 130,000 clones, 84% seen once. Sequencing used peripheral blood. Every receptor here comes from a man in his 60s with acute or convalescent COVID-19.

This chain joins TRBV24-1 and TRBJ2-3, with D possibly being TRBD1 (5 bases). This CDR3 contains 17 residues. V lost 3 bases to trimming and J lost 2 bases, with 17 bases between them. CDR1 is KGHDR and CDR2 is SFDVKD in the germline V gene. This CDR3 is CATSDIRGSEDTDTQYF. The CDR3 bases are TGTGCCACCAGTGATATTAGGGGCTCCGAAGACACAGATACGCAGTATTTT.

The CDR3 is CATQGHQNTEAFF. The DNA of the CDR3 is TGTGCCACTCAGGGACACCAGAACACTGAAGCTTTCTTT. The chain has TRBV19 and TRBJ1-1; possibly TRBD1 for D (6 bases). Trimming left V 10 bases short and J 1 base short, with 13 bases between. Germline V gene data show CDR1 as LNHDA and CDR2 as SQIVND (reference sequence). This CDR3 region has 13 residues.

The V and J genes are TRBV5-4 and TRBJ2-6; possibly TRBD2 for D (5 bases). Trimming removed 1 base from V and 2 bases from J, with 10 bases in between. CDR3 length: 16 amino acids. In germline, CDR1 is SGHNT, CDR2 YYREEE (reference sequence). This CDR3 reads CASSLKRGTGANVLTF. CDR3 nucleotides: TGTGCCAGCAGCTTGAAGCGAGGGACTGGGGCCAACGTCCTGACTTTC. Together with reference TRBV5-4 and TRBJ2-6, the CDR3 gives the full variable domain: ETGVTQSPTHLIKTRGQQVTLRCSSQSGHNTVSWYQQALGQGPQFIFQYYREEENGRGNFPPRFSGLQFPNYSSELNVNALELDDSALYLCASSLKRGTGANVLTFGAGSRLTVL.

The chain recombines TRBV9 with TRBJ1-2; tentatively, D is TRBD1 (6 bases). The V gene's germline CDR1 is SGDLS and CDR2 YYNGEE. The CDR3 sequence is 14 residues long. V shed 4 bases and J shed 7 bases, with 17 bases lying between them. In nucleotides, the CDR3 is TGTGCCAGCAGCCTAGAGGCGGGGGCCGGTGGCTACACCTTC. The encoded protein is CASSLEAGAGGYTF. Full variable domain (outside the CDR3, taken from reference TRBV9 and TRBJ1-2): DSGVTQTPKHLITATGQRVTLRCSPRSGDLSVYWYQQSLDQGLQFLIQYYNGEERAKGNILERFSAQQFPDLHSELNLSSLELGDSALYFCASSLEAGAGGYTFGSGTRLTVV.

The DNA of the CDR3 is TGTGCCAGCAGCTTAACACAGGGTAATCAGCCCCAGCATTTT. Translation: CASSLTQGNQPQHF. J is TRBJ1-5 and V is TRBV7-2; D perhaps matches TRBD1 (6 bases). From germline, CDR1 is SGHTA and CDR2 FQGNSA. V lost 2 bases, J lost 4 bases, and 9 bases lay in between. The CDR3 sequence is 14 residues long.

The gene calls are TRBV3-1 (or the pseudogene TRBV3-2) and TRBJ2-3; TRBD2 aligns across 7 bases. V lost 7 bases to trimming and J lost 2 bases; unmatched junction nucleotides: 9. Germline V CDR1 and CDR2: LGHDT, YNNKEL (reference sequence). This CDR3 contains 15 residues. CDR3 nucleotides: TGTGCCAGCAACAGCTGGCGGGGGACCACAGATACGCAGTATTTT. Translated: CASNSWRGTTDTQYF.

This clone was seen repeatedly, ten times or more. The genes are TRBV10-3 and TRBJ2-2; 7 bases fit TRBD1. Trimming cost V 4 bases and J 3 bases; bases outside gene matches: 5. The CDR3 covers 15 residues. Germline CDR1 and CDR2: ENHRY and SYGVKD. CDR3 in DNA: TGTGCCATCAGTGGACAGGGTAGGGACACCGGGGAGCTGTTTTTT. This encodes CAISGQGRDTGELFF.

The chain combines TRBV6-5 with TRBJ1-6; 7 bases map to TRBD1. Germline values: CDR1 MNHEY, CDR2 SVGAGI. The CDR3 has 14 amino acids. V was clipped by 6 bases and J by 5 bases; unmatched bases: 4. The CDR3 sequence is CASSRDRDNSPLHF. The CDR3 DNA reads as TGTGCCAGCAGCCGGGACAGAGATAATTCACCCCTCCACTTT.

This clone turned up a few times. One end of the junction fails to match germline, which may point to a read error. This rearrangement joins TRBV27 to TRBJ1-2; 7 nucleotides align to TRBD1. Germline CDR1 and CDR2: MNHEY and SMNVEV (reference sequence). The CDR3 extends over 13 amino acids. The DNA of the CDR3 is TGTGCCAGCAGTTTTCGCCAGGGGGGAATCTTCCTCTTC. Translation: CASSFRQGGIFLF.

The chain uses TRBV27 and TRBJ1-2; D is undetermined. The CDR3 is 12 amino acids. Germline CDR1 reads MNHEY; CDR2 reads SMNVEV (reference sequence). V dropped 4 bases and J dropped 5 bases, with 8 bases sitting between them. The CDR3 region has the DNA TGTGCCAGCAGTTCTGGCCGTTATGGCTACACCTTC. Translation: CASSSGRYGYTF.

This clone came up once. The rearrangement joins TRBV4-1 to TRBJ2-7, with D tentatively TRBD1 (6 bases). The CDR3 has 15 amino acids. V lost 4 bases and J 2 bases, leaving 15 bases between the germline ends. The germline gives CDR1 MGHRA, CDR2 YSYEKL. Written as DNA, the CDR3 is TGCGCCAGCAGCCGCCTTCTAGGACAGACCTACGAGCAGTACTTC. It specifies CASSRLLGQTYEQYF.

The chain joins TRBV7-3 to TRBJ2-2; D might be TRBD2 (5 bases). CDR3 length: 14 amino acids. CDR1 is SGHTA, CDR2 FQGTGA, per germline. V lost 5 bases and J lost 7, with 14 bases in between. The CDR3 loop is CASSPLGPSGELFF. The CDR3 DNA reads TGTGCCAGCAGCCCACTAGGACCGAGCGGGGAGCTGTTTTTT.

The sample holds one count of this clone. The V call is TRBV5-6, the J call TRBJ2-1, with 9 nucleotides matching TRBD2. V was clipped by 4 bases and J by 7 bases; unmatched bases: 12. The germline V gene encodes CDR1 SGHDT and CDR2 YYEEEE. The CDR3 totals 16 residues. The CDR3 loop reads CASSDRAGGLSNEQFF. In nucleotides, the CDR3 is TGTGCCAGCAGCGACCGGGCGGGGGGGCTGTCGAATGAGCAGTTCTTC.

CDR3 in amino acids: CASSFNNNQPQHF. The CDR3 DNA is TGTGCCAGCAGTTTTAACAACAATCAGCCCCAGCATTTT. The J gene is TRBJ1-5, the V gene TRBV12-3 or TRBV12-4; D is unresolved. With 3 bases removed from V and 3 bases from J, the gap between germline ends came to 6 bases. The CDR3 is made up of 13 amino acids.

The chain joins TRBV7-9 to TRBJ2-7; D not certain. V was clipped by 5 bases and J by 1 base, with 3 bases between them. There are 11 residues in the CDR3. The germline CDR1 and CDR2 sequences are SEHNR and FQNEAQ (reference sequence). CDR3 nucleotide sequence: TGTGCCAGCAGCCCATCCTACGAGCAGTACTTC. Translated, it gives CASSPSYEQYF.

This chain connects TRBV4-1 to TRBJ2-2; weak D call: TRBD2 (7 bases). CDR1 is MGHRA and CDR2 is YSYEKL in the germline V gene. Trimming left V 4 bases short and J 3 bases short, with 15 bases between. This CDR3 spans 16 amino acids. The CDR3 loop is CASSPLGGLDTGELFF. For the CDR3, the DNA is TGCGCCAGCAGCCCCCTCGGGGGGCTGGACACCGGGGAGCTGTTTTTT.

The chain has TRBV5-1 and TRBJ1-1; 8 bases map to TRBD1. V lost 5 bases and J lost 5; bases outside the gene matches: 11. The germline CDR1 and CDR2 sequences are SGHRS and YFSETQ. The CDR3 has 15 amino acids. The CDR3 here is CASRSTGEVETEAFF. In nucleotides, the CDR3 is TGCGCCAGCAGATCGACAGGGGAAGTGGAGACTGAAGCTTTCTTT.

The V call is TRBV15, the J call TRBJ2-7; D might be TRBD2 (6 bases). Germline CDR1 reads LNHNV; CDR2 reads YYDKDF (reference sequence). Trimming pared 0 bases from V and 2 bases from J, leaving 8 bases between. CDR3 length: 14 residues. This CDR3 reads CATSRELATYEQYF. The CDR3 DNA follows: TGTGCCACCAGCAGAGAACTAGCAACCTACGAGCAGTACTTC.

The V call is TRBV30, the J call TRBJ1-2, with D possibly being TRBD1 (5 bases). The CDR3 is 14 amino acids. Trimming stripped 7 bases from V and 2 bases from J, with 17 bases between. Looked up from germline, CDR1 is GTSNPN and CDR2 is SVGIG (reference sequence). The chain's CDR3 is CAFDSGQPNYGYTF. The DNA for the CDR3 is TGTGCCTTTGATTCAGGGCAACCCAACTATGGCTACACCTTC.

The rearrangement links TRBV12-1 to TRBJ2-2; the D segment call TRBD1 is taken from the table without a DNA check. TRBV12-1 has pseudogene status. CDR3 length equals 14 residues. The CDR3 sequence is CASSLPQATGELFF. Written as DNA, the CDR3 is TGTGCCAGCAGCCTACCACAGGCAACCGGGGAGCTGTTTTTT.

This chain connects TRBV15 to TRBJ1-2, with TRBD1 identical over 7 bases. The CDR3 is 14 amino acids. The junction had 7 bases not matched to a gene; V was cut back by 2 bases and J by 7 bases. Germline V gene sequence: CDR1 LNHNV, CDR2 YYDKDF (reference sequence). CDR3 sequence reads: CATSRPGTASGYTF. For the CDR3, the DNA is TGTGCCACCAGCAGACCCGGGACAGCCTCTGGCTACACCTTC.

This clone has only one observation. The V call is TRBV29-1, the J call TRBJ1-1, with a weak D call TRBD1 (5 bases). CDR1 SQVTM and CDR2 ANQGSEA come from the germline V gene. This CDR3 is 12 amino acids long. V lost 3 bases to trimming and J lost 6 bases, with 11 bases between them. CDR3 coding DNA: TGCAGCGTTGAGCAGGGATCCCCTGAAGCTTTCTTT. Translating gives CSVEQGSPEAFF.

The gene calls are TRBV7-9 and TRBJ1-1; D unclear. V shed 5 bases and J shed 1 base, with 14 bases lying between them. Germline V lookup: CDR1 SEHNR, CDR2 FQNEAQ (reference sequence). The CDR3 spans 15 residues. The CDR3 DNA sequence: TGTGCCAGCAGCGTCGCGTACAAGCGGAACACTGAAGCTTTCTTT. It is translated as CASSVAYKRNTEAFF.

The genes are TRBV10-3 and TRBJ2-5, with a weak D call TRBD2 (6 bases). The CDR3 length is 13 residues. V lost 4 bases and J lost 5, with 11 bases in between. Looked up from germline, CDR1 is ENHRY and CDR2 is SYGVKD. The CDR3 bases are TGTGCCATCAGTGCGGGGGTTGGTGAGACCCAGTACTTC. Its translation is CAISAGVGETQYF.

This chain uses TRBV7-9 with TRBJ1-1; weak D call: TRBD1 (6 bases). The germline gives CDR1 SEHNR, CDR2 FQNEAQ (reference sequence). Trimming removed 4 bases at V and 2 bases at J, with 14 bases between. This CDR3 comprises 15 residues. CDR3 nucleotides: TGTGCCAGCAGCTCCTGGACAGCCATCAACACTGAAGCTTTCTTT. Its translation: CASSSWTAINTEAFF.

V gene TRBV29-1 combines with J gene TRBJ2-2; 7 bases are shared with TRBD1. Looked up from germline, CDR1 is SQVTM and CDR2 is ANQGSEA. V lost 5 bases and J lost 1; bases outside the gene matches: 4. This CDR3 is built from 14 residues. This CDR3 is CSVQGVLNTGELFF. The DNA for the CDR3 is TGCAGCGTTCAGGGGGTCCTGAACACCGGGGAGCTGTTTTTT.